Following are 23 T cell receptor beta chains from one sample sequenced in a study of T cell repertoires in cytomegalovirus infection. TCRdb ran MiXCR on the reads and lists one entry per CDR3 protein. The sample lists fewer than 200,000 distinct CDR3 sequences, roughly 9.8% occurring once. Sequencing used PBMCs. The source of these receptors is a human donor in good health (CMV status not recorded). Some clones in this sample may be carry-over from other donors' samples.

This rearrangement joins TRBV28 to TRBJ1-4; D unresolved. Trimming stripped 8 bases from V and 3 bases from J, with 10 bases between. This CDR3 is built from 13 residues. Germline V gives CDR1 MDHEN, CDR2 SYDVKM. Here the CDR3 DNA reads TGTGCCAGCTTCAAGGGTTCTAATGAAAAACTGTTTTTT. Amino acids: CASFKGSNEKLFF.

This clonotype was seen many times. V gene TRBV7-2 combines with J gene TRBJ1-2; D uncertain. The CDR3 is 15 residues long. Trimming pared 1 base from V and 3 bases from J, leaving 12 bases between. Germline V CDR1 and CDR2: SGHTA, FQGNSA. The CDR3 loop is CASSLGQAIDYGYTF. The CDR3 DNA is TGTGCCAGCAGCTTAGGGCAAGCGATCGACTATGGCTACACCTTC.

This clonotype came up many times. The CDR3 nucleotides are TGTGCCAGCAGCTTAATTTCGGGCACTGAAGCTTTCTTT. Protein product: CASSLISGTEAFF. The chain couples TRBV7-6 to TRBJ1-1; no reliable D call. CDR3 size: 13 residues. The germline V gene has CDR1 SGHVS and CDR2 FNYEAQ. Trimming cost V 2 bases and J 4 bases, with 8 bases left between them.

This clonotype is categorized as medium-sized. This sequence joins TRBV7-9 and TRBJ1-4, with D possibly being TRBD1 (6 bases). Germline-derived CDR1 and CDR2 are SEHNR and FQNEAQ (reference sequence). The CDR3 length is 14 residues. V gave up 1 base and J gave up 6 bases, with 9 bases separating them. As DNA, the CDR3 is TGTGCCAGCAGCTTAGTGGCAGGGGATGAAAAACTGTTTTTT. This translates into CASSLVAGDEKLFF.

In its sample, this clonotype was seen many times. V and J are TRBV7-2 and TRBJ2-2, with no clear D. The length of the CDR3 is 14 residues. Germline assignment: CDR1 SGHTA and CDR2 FQGNSA. Trimming cost V 4 bases and J 0 bases, with 6 bases left between them. The CDR3 here is CASSSFANTGELFF. Here the CDR3 DNA reads TGTGCCAGCAGCTCCTTCGCGAACACCGGGGAGCTGTTTTTT.

The rearrangement joins TRBV6-1 to TRBJ1-2, with 7 nucleotides matching TRBD1. The CDR3 runs to 14 residues. Trimming removed 5 bases from V and 4 bases from J; junction bases left unmatched: 7. The germline gives CDR1 MNHNS, CDR2 SASEGT. The CDR3 sequence is CASSWGTEIYGYTF. DNA for the CDR3: TGTGCCAGCAGTTGGGGGACAGAGATCTATGGCTACACCTTC.

The chain has TRBV27 and TRBJ2-3; D perhaps matches TRBD1 (6 bases). CDR1 is MNHEY and CDR2 is SMNVEV in the germline V gene (reference sequence). V dropped 7 bases and J dropped 2 bases, with 25 bases sitting between them. The CDR3 is 18 residues long. CDR3 bases: TGTGCCAGCAAAAAGGGGGAACCGGGACGGATCCTCACAGATACGCAGTATTTT. Translating gives CASKKGEPGRILTDTQYF.

This clonotype was counted ten times or more. The chain employs TRBV7-2 and TRBJ1-1; no definite D call. The CDR3 contains 13 residues. The ends were cut back, 5 bases at V and 9 bases at J, with 16 bases in the middle. Germline CDR1 SGHTA, CDR2 FQGNSA. The CDR3 sequence is CASSPGRSQKAFF. The CDR3 bases are TGTGCCAGCAGCCCCGGGAGGTCGCAAAAAGCTTTCTTT.

This clonotype was observed a handful of times. The V gene is TRBV12-3 or TRBV12-4, the J gene TRBJ2-7; TRBD1 matches at 7 bases. Trimming cost V 5 bases and J 2 bases; bases outside gene matches: 6. This CDR3 comprises 14 residues. Here the CDR3 reads CASSLRQGTYEQYF. The CDR3 DNA reads as TGTGCCAGCAGTCTCCGACAGGGAACCTACGAGCAGTACTTC.

There are a few counts of this clonotype. The CDR3 DNA is TGTGCCAGCAGCGGACAGGGGGCGATCACTGAAGCTTTCTTT. Protein product: CASSGQGAITEAFF. The rearrangement uses TRBV7-3 and TRBJ1-1; 11 nucleotides align to TRBD1. Per the germline V gene, CDR1 is SGHTA and CDR2 is FQGTGA. V gave up 5 bases and J gave up 4 bases; unmatched junction bases: 3. The length of the CDR3 is 14 residues. Drawing the rest from reference TRBV7-3 and TRBJ1-1, the complete variable domain is GAGVSQTPSNKVTEKGKYVELRCDPISGHTALYWYRQSLGQGPEFLIYFQGTGAADDSGLPNDRFFAVRPEGSVSTLKIQRTERGDSAVYLCASSGQGAITEAFFGQGTRLTVV.

V is TRBV24-1 and J is TRBJ2-1; the match to TRBD1 covers 7 bases. The V gene end was trimmed by 3 bases and the J gene end by 4 bases; junction bases not matched to a gene: 11. Germline V gives CDR1 KGHDR, CDR2 SFDVKD. The length of the CDR3 is 17 residues. CDR3 in amino acids: CATSDPGRGQLYNEQFF. As DNA, the CDR3 is TGTGCCACCAGTGATCCGGGCAGGGGACAGCTTTACAATGAGCAGTTCTTC.

The chain joins TRBV20-1 to TRBJ1-4; D not resolved. Trimming left V 3 bases short and J 7 bases short, with 15 bases between. The germline V gene has CDR1 DFQATT and CDR2 SNEGSKA (reference sequence). The CDR3 totals 14 residues. As DNA, the CDR3 is TGCAGTGCTAGCGCCGTCAGAAACGTTGAAAAACTGTTTTTT. This encodes CSASAVRNVEKLFF.

This clonotype was seen at least ten times. The chain combines TRBV7-8 with TRBJ1-1; TRBD1 matches 7 bases. The CDR3 extends over 14 amino acids. Germline CDR1 reads SGHVS; CDR2 reads FQNEAQ. With 5 bases clipped from V and 5 bases from J, the junction kept 8 bases outside the gene matches. The DNA of the CDR3 is TGTGCCAGCAGCCTCACCCAGGGGGGGACTGAAGCTTTCTTT. Residues: CASSLTQGGTEAFF.

At least ten counts were recorded for this clonotype. CDR3 amino acids: CASSSGGSNEKLFF. CDR3 DNA: TGTGCCAGCAGCTCTGGGGGGTCCAATGAAAAACTGTTTTTT. The rearrangement links TRBV7-2 to TRBJ1-4, with D perhaps matching TRBD1 (5 bases). This CDR3 comprises 14 residues. Trimming shortened V by 4 bases and J by 5 bases, and 11 bases separated the two germline ends. Germline CDR1 SGHTA, CDR2 FQGNSA. The whole variable domain, remainder taken from reference TRBV7-2 and TRBJ1-4, is GAGVSQSPSNKVTEKGKDVELRCDPISGHTALYWYRQSLGQGLEFLIYFQGNSAPDKSGLPSDRFSAERTGGSVSTLTIQRTQQEDSAVYLCASSSGGSNEKLFFGSGTQLSVL.

In its sample, this clonotype was seen many times. The chain joins TRBV28 to TRBJ1-5, with 8 bases aligning to TRBD1. CDR3 length: 15 residues. V shed 5 bases and J 7 bases; nucleotides not matched to a gene: 10. CDR1 MDHEN and CDR2 SYDVKM come from the germline V gene. CDR3 sequence reads: CASSPRGQGRQPQHF. CDR3 DNA: TGTGCCAGCAGTCCCCGTGGACAGGGCCGGCAGCCCCAGCATTTT.

This clonotype was picked up a small number of times. The rearrangement joins TRBV6-2 or TRBV6-3 to TRBJ2-3; 9 positions agree with TRBD1. Germline lookup yields CDR1 MNHEY and CDR2 SVGEGT. The CDR3 has 14 amino acids. Trimming took 7 bases from V and 4 from J; bases not matched to a gene: 6. Here the CDR3 reads CASNDRGYADTQYF. The CDR3 DNA sequence: TGTGCCAGCAACGACAGGGGGTATGCAGATACGCAGTATTTT.

Ten or more counts support this clonotype. This rearrangement joins TRBV7-2 to TRBJ2-2, with 11 bases matching TRBD2. Trimming took 4 bases from V and 4 from J; bases not matched to a gene: 2. The CDR3 length is 15 residues. Germline loops: CDR1 SGHTA, CDR2 FQGNSA. The CDR3 loop reads CASSSGLAGTGELFF. The CDR3, as DNA: TGTGCCAGCAGCTCAGGACTAGCGGGCACCGGGGAGCTGTTTTTT.

This clonotype was detected only a few times. The chain carries TRBV5-6 and TRBJ2-5, with D perhaps TRBD1 or TRBD2 (5 bases each). The CDR3 has 14 residues. Germline V gene lookup returns CDR1 SGHDT and CDR2 YYEEEE. Trimming removed 3 bases at V and 4 bases at J, with 13 bases between. The CDR3 DNA follows: TGTGCCAGCAGCTGGGGGATATCTTCAGAGACCCAGTACTTC. This translates into CASSWGISSETQYF.

This clonotype was recorded at least ten times. This chain links TRBV14 with TRBJ1-2, with D maybe TRBD1 (5 bases). Germline V gene sequence: CDR1 SGHDN, CDR2 FVKESK. Trimming cost V 2 bases and J 6 bases, with 10 bases left between them. The CDR3 contains 13 residues. As DNA, the CDR3 is TGTGCCAGCAGCCAATTAGTGGGGGATGGCTACACCTTC. Translated, it gives CASSQLVGDGYTF. The whole variable domain, remainder taken from reference TRBV14 and TRBJ1-2, is EAGVTQFPSHSVIEKGQTVTLRCDPISGHDNLYWYRRVMGKEIKFLLHFVKESKQDESGMPNNRFLAERTGGTYSTLKVQPAELEDSGVYFCASSQLVGDGYTFGSGTRLTVV.

There are many counts of this clonotype. V is TRBV2 and J is TRBJ2-7, with D possibly TRBD1 on 6 matching bases. Germline CDR1 SNHLY, CDR2 FYNNEI. The CDR3 is made up of 14 amino acids. V gave up 5 bases and J gave up 5 bases, with 16 bases separating them. In DNA, the CDR3 is TGTGCCAGCAGTCCCGACAGGACCGTCCACGAGCAGTACTTC. Translation: CASSPDRTVHEQYF.

This clonotype has at least ten counts. This chain links TRBV7-6 with TRBJ2-2; 8 bases match TRBD1. The CDR3 contains 14 residues. The V gene's germline CDR1 is SGHVS and CDR2 FNYEAQ. V gave up 6 bases and J gave up 7 bases; unmatched junction bases: 7. CDR3 in amino acids: CASRGTGVGGELFF. CDR3 sequence (DNA): TGTGCCAGCAGGGGGACAGGAGTAGGCGGGGAGCTGTTTTTT.

This clonotype has ten or more counts. The gene calls are TRBV7-2 and TRBJ1-1; 8 positions agree with TRBD1. V shed 2 bases and J 0 bases; nucleotides not matched to a gene: 8. The CDR3 is 17 residues long. Germline V gene data show CDR1 as SGHTA and CDR2 as FQGNSA. The CDR3 loop reads CASSLLGQGALNTEAFF. CDR3 bases: TGTGCCAGCAGCTTACTGGGGCAGGGGGCCTTGAACACTGAAGCTTTCTTT.

This clonotype was seen ten or more times. The chain combines TRBV12-3 or TRBV12-4 with TRBJ2-3; 10 positions match TRBD2. This CDR3 is 14 amino acids long. J was trimmed by 7 bases and V by 7 bases; bases with no gene match: 8. Here the CDR3 reads CASTRTSGTNTQYF. The DNA for the CDR3 is TGTGCCAGCACCCGGACTAGCGGAACGAATACGCAGTATTTT.